This TCR beta chain was sequenced during a study of T cell responses to AZD1222 COVID-19 vaccine (dated by TCRdb to the early 2020s). Looking at the study overall: AZD1222 recipients with second doses at about 4 weeks or about 12 weeks were pooled, because spike-specific TCR depth and breadth did not differ between schedules. TCR sequencing was performed for about 250 trial participants, of whom around 210 were given two doses of AZD1222 and about 25 were given two doses of MenACWY control vaccine. Trial participants were enrolled into age subgroups of 18-55, 56-69 and 70-plus years, which contained around 140, 26 and 57 TCR-sequenced participants, respectively.

The sample's time point label is to be understood as: baseline before first vaccination. Vaccinee samples were obtained from the UK trials COV001 and COV002, which included a single-blind randomized controlled phase 2/3 trial of AZD1222 (ChAdOx1 nCoV-19) in healthy adults. For TCRbeta chain sequencing, PBMC samples were collected from trial participants at day 0 and at day 28 after the second dose. The CDR3 regions of human TCRbeta chains were analyzed by immunosequencing. In the source study's methods: TCRs in the repertoires were compared against a reference library of SARS-CoV-2-specific TCRs that had been generated with the MIRA antigen-specificity platform. Breadth was defined as the fraction of unique TCRs that were SARS-CoV-2-associated, and depth was defined as the fraction of total T cells that were SARS-CoV-2-associated. Each spike-specific TCR was assigned to its reactive spike region and to a CD4 or CD8 class using the MIRA data. Log10-transformed breadth and depth values were compared by one-way ANOVA with Sidak's multiple comparisons tests. Held by TCRdb, this immuneACCESS table contains in-frame sequences only and omits some clones. Under half of the omission traces to an unresolved V gene where checked; the cause of the rest is unknown. The DNA gave D and trimming, while V, J and clone size come from that table. In all, the sample holds 150,000 to 200,000 clones, and just under 95% of those were seen once. The ten largest clones represent 1.2% to 1.5% of the sample.

Overall study outcomes, separate from this receptor: Nearly half of unique spike-specific TCRs reportedly recognized epitopes outside regions mutated in the B.1.351 and B.1.1.7 variants. Most participants were white British and females outnumbered males, and the authors suggested that clonal diversity may have been underestimated. Because no day 14 peak-response samples were available, the repertoires could be characterized only after the peak T cell response. Conclusions about previously exposed vaccinees are limited, since just a handful of AZD1222 recipients were seropositive for SARS-CoV-2 at baseline. The vaccine-associated CD4 TCRs covered the entire spike protein, and the dominant responses fell in regions 160-218 and 743-854. Spike-specific TCR breadth and depth rose significantly after two AZD1222 doses compared with day 0 and with MenACWY recipients. The 56-69-year group was small, and its depth increase did not reach significance, likely because of low power.

The germline V gene yields SQVTM for CDR1 and ANQGSEA for CDR2. From its cysteine to its phenylalanine, the CDR3 spans 15 amino acids. Only the CDR3 part of the read is kept: 45 bases, read in frame from the first base. V and J lose 3 bases and 1 base, and a span of 16 bases separates them. As for this clone: No antigen is known for it. No clone much larger than this one lies a single base away; base qualities are absent.

The sequence links TRBV29-1 to TRBJ2-7, with TRBD1 tentatively as D gene (7 bases match). The TCR was taken from an adult in good health. The sequencing used peripheral blood, collected on day 0 of AZD1222 vaccination. The CDR3 is CSVEARGVSSYEQYF. The DNA sequence is as follows: TGCAGCGTTGAGGCCAGGGGGGTTTCATCCTACGAGCAGTACTTC.